This T cell receptor (beta chain) comes out of a study of graft-versus-host responses after intestinal transplantation. On the study more broadly: Tacrolimus and steroids were given for about 3 years to all recipients after anti-thymocyte globulin induction. Study conclusions and caveats: Peak circulating GvH clone levels tracked with early post-transplant HvG declines.

Sorted cells were CFSE-low CD3+CD4+ or CD3+CD8+ proliferating responders. Measured with immunoSEQ multiplex PCR; TCRdb has only the in-frame clones, and not every one. The top ten clones hold around 3.8% of a sample with about 15,000 clones, 33% of them seen once. The germline V gene encodes CDR1 SGHNT and CDR2 YYREEE (reference sequence). This CDR3 contains 15 residues. The ends lost 5 bases at V and 1 base at J; junction bases unmatched: 1. This clone is labeled medium-sized. Here the sequenced sample was alloreactive CD4+ T cells from a mixed lymphocyte reaction culture, taken before intestinal transplant. The subset denotes: CFSE-low proliferating T cells sorted from approximately six-day pre-transplant mixed lymphocyte reaction (GvH or HvG direction). The clonotype was recovered from a human patient who received an intestinal transplant. The chain couples TRBV5-4 to TRBJ2-2; TRBD2 matches 11 bases. DNA for the CDR3: TGTGCCAGCAGGCTAGCGGGAGGGAACACCGGGGAGCTGTTTTTT. Protein product: CASRLAGGNTGELFF.